This is a list of T cell receptor beta chains from one sample in a study of T cells in Graves' hyperthyroidism and ophthalmopathy. TCRdb passed the multiplex PCR reads through MiXCR, listing each CDR3 protein once. The data hold 450,000 to 650,000 distinct CDR3 sequences, with around 14% observed a single time. Sample: blood. The receptors stem from a woman between 18 and 29 years old with Graves' ophthalmopathy. Both conserved end residues are part of each CDR3. The D gene is left open where the match is weak. Rows give clone size only sometimes, using once, few, many, or a class for an expanded clone.

clone size,D gene,J gene,V gene,CDR3 protein,CDR3 DNA
few,NA,TRBJ2-2,TRBV7-2,CASSLARLDAGELFF,TGTGCCAGCAGCTTAGCGCGGCTAGACGCCGGGGAGCTGTTTTTT
many,TRBD2,TRBJ2-7,TRBV7-3,CASSWGGISYEQYF,TGTGCCAGCAGCTGGGGGGGGATCTCCTACGAGCAGTACTTC
many,NA,TRBJ1-1,TRBV12-3/TRBV12-4,CASTKSRGNTEAFF,TGTGCCAGCACCAAAAGCCGAGGGAACACTGAAGCTTTCTTT
many,NA,TRBJ1-2,TRBV7-2,CASSLPFTPPRNYGYTF,TGTGCCAGCAGCTTACCCTTCACTCCCCCGAGGAACTATGGCTACACCTTC
many,TRBD2,TRBJ2-7,TRBV5-6,CASSPGRWAGVLYEQYF,TGTGCCAGCAGCCCTGGGCGCTGGGCGGGGGTTCTCTACGAGCAGTACTTC
many,TRBD1,TRBJ2-7,TRBV7-9,CASSLVGQYYEQYF,TGTGCCAGCAGCTTAGTGGGACAGTACTACGAGCAGTACTTC
many,TRBD1,TRBJ2-3,TRBV18,CASSPPGQPTDTQYF,TGTGCCAGCTCACCGCCGGGACAGCCGACAGATACGCAGTATTTT
many,NA,TRBJ2-7,TRBV27,CASTRKGGGGTSSYEQYF,TGTGCCAGCACCCGAAAGGGGGGGGGAGGAACGAGCTCCTACGAGCAGTACTTC
many,NA,TRBJ2-7,TRBV11-3,CASTTGRPPYEQYF,TGTGCCAGCACCACCGGGCGTCCTCCCTACGAGCAGTACTTC
many,TRBD1,TRBJ2-3,TRBV12-3/TRBV12-4,CASIPESKGQGLADTQYF,TGTGCCAGCATCCCCGAGTCTAAGGGACAGGGGTTGGCAGATACGCAGTATTTT
many,NA,TRBJ2-5,TRBV2,CASSGEGAETQYF,TGTGCCAGCAGTGGGGAGGGGGCAGAGACCCAGTACTTC
NA,NA,TRBJ1-4,TRBV19,CASSMGLAGVDEKLFF,TGTGCCAGTAGTATGGGATTGGCAGGGGTGGACGAAAAACTGTTTTTT
many,TRBD2,TRBJ2-7,TRBV27,CASSPLWASGRYEQYF,TGTGCCAGCAGTCCCCTGTGGGCTAGCGGGAGGTACGAGCAGTACTTC
many,NA,TRBJ2-7,TRBV28,CASSFGMGVGSYEQYF,TGTGCCAGCAGTTTTGGGATGGGGGTAGGCTCCTACGAGCAGTACTTC
NA,NA,TRBJ2-5,TRBV4-1,CASSQLGLKGETQYF,TGCGCCAGCAGCCAATTGGGCTTAAAGGGGGAGACCCAGTACTTC
NA,TRBD2,TRBJ2-7,TRBV2,CASGGAGVSEQYF,TGTGCCAGCGGGGGAGCGGGAGTGAGTGAGCAGTACTTC
few,NA,TRBJ2-7,TRBV7-2,CASSFQGQHYEQYF,TGTGCCAGCAGCTTCCAGGGACAACACTACGAGCAGTACTTC
many,NA,TRBJ2-1,TRBV7-2,CASSLTGYNEQFF,TGTGCCAGCAGCTTAACAGGCTACAATGAGCAGTTCTTC
many,NA,TRBJ2-2,TRBV6-5,CASSYGTSTGELFF,TGTGCCAGCAGTTACGGGACGTCGACCGGGGAGCTGTTTTTT
few,NA,TRBJ1-2,TRBV14,CASSQQWGGAGGYTF,TGTGCCAGCAGCCAACAATGGGGAGGGGCTGGAGGCTACACCTTC
many,TRBD1,TRBJ2-7,TRBV11-3,CASSITGGKQYF,TGTGCCAGCAGCATCACAGGGGGCAAGCAGTACTTC
many,NA,TRBJ2-1,TRBV11-3,CASSLEAGIYNEQFF,TGTGCCAGCAGCTTAGAAGCGGGCATCTACAATGAGCAGTTCTTC
many,TRBD2,TRBJ2-1,TRBV27,CASSHGRGSYNEQFF,TGTGCCAGCAGCCACGGGAGGGGCTCCTACAATGAGCAGTTCTTC
many,TRBD1,TRBJ2-7,TRBV13,CASSLQRDRVYEQYF,TGTGCCAGCAGCTTACAACGGGACAGGGTGTACGAGCAGTACTTC
many,NA,TRBJ1-4,TRBV5-1,CASSLTGATNEKLFF,TGCGCCAGCAGCTTGACGGGGGCAACTAATGAAAAACTGTTTTTT